The entry that follows covers one T cell receptor (beta chain) sequence. The antigen is undetermined. This sample is drawn from a study of cytomegalovirus exposure and HLA in healthy donors. Study-wide results and limits: Specificity for CMV antigens was confirmed in vitro for a few of the CMV-associated chains. Highest at DRB1 and lowest at HLA-C, TCR association rates differed among HLA loci in a later analysis.

Germline lookup yields CDR1 ENHRY and CDR2 SYGVKD. Trimming pared 8 bases from V and 0 bases from J, leaving 11 bases between. This CDR3 has 15 residues. PCR used 60 Vbeta primers and 13 Jbeta primers. Clones were read by immunoSEQ multiplex PCR, and TCRdb kept only the in-frame ones, dropping some. The table records 100,000 to 150,000 clones, around 66% of them present only once. This chain joins TRBV10-3 and TRBJ2-6; D possibly corresponds to TRBD2 (6 bases). The TCR originated in a man between 18 and 29 years old in good health and CMV-seronegative. Material for sequencing was PBMCs. The chain's CDR3 is CAIWDGSSGANVLTF. In nucleotides, the CDR3 is TGTGCCATCTGGGACGGGAGCTCTGGGGCCAACGTCCTGACTTTC.